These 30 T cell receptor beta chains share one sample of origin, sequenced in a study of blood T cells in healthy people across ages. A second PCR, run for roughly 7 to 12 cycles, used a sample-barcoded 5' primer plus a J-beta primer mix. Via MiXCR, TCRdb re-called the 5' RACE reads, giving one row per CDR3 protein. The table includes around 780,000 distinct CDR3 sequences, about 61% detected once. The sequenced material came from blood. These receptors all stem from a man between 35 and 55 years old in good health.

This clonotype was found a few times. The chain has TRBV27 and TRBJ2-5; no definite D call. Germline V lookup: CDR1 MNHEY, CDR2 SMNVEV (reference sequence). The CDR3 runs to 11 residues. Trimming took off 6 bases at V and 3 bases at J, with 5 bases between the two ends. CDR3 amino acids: CASRPEETQYF. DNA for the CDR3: TGTGCCAGCAGGCCTGAAGAGACCCAGTACTTC.

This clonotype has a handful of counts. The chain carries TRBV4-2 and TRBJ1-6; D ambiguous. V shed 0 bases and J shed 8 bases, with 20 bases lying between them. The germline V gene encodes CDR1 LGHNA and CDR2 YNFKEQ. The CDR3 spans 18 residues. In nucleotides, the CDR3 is TGTGCCAGCAGCCAAGATCCGTTGGGGAGTCCTCTCCATTCACCCCTCCACTTT. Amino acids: CASSQDPLGSPLHSPLHF.

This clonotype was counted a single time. CDR3 in DNA: TGTGCCAGTAGTATTTTAGGGGCTCAAGAGACCCAGTACTTC. Encoded protein: CASSILGAQETQYF. V and J are TRBV19 and TRBJ2-5, with D perhaps TRBD1 (5 bases). Germline V gene sequence: CDR1 LNHDA, CDR2 SQIVND (reference sequence). V gave up 3 bases and J gave up 2 bases, with 10 bases separating them. The CDR3 runs to 14 residues.

The CDR3 DNA sequence: TGCAGCGGGACCGGGACGGGCCCAGACGAGCAGTACTTC. It yields the protein CSGTGTGPDEQYF. The J gene is TRBJ2-7, the V gene TRBV29-1; D assignment may be TRBD1 or TRBD2 (5 bases each). This CDR3 has 13 residues. The V gene lost 7 bases and the J gene lost 5 bases, with 18 bases spanning the gap. Germline-derived CDR1 and CDR2 are SQVTM and ANQGSEA.

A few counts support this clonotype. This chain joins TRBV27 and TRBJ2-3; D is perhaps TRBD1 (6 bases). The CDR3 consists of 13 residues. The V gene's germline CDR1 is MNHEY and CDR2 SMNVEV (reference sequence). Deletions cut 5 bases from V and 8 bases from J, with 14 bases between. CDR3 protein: CASSATGSGTQYF. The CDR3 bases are TGTGCCAGCAGTGCCACAGGGTCGGGTACGCAGTATTTT.

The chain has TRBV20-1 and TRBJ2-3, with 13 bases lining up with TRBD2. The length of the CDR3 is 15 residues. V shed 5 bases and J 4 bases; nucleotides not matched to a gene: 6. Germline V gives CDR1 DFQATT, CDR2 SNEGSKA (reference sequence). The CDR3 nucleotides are TGCAGTGCTCACGGACTAGCGGGAGCTGCAGATACGCAGTATTTT. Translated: CSAHGLAGAADTQYF.

The CDR3 coding sequence is TGTGCCAGCAGCTTAGGAGCTGCGGAGGGGATATATGGCTACACCTTC. Its protein product is CASSLGAAEGIYGYTF. The rearrangement joins TRBV7-2 to TRBJ1-2, with D tentatively TRBD1 (5 bases). This CDR3 contains 16 residues. The V gene lost 1 base and the J gene lost 5 bases, with 17 bases spanning the gap. The germline V gene has CDR1 SGHTA and CDR2 FQGNSA.

The CDR3 region has the DNA TGTGCCAGCAGCTTAGGGACTAGCCGAAGCTCCTACAATGAGCAGTTCTTC. It specifies CASSLGTSRSSYNEQFF. V usage is TRBV7-9 and J usage is TRBJ2-1, with 8 bases fitting TRBD2. The trim removed 1 base at V and 0 bases at J, leaving 5 bases unmatched. Germline-derived CDR1 and CDR2 are SEHNR and FQNEAQ (reference sequence). There are 17 residues in the CDR3.

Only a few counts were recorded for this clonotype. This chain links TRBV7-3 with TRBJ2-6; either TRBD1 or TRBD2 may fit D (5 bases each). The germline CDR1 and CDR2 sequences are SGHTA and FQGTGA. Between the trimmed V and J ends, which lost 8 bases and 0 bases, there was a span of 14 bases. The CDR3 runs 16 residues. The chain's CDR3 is CASGGQGTSGANVLTF. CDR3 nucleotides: TGTGCCAGCGGTGGTCAAGGGACCTCTGGGGCCAACGTCCTGACTTTC.

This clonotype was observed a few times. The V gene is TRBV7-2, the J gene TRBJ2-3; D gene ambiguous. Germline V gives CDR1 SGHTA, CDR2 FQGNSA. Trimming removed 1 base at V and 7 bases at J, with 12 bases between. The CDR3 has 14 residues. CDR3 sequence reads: CASSLVPGKHTQYF. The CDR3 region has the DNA TGTGCCAGCAGCTTAGTCCCTGGCAAACATACGCAGTATTTT.

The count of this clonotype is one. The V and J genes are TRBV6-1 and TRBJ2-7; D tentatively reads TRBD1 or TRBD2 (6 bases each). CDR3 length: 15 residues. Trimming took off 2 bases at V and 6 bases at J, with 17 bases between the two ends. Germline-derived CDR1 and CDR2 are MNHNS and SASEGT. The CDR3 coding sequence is TGTGCCAGCAGTGAAAGGGGGGTATGGCCTCCCGAGCAGTACTTC. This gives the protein CASSERGVWPPEQYF.

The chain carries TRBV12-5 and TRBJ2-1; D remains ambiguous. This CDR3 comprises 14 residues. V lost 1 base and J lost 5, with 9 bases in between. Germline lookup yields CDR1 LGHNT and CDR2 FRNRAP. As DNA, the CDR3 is TGTGCTAGTGGTTTGGCGTCTAGGGACAATGAGCAGTTCTTC. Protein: CASGLASRDNEQFF.

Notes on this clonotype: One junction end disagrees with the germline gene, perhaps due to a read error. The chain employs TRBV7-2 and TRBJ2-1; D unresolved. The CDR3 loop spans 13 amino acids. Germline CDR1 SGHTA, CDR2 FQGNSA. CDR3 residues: CASSLRRFDERFF. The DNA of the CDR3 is TGTGCCAGCAGCCTACGACGGTTCGATGAGCGGTTCTTC.

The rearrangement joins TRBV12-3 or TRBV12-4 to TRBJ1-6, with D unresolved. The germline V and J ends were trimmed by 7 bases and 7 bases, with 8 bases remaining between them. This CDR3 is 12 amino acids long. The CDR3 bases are TGTGCCAGCATGGCGGGGAATTCACCCCTCCACTTT. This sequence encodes CASMAGNSPLHF.

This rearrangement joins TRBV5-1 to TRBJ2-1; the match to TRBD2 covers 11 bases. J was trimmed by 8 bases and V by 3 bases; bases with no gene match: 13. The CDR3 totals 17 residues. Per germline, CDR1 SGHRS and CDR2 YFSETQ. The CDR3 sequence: CASSSSQTSGIKYEQFF. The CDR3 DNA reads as TGCGCCAGCAGCTCCTCCCAGACTAGCGGGATTAAGTATGAGCAGTTCTTC.

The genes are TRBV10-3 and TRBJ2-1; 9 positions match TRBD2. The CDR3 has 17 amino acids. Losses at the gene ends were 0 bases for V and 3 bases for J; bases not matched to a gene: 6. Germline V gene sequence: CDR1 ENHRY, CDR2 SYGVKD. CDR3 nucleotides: TGTGCCATCAGTGAGTCGACGGCGGGGGGGCTCTACAATGAGCAGTTCTTC. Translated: CAISESTAGGLYNEQFF.

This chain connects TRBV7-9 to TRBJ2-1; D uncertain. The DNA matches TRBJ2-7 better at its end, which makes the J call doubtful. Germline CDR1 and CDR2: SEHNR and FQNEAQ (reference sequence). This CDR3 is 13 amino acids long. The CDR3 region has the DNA TGTGCCAGCAGCAACCCAGGAAGGAATGAGCAGTACTTC. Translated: CASSNPGRNEQYF.

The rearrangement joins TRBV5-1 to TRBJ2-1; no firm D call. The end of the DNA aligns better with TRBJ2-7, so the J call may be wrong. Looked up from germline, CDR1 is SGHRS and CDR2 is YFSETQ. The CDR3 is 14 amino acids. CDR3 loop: CASSTSSAYNEQYF. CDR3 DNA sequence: TGCGCCAGCAGCACTTCCTCTGCCTACAATGAGCAGTACTTC.

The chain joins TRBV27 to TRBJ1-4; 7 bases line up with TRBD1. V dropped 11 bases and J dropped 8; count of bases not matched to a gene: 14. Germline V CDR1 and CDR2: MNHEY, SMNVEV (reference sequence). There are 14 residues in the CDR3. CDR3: CAAGGQIRGEKLFF. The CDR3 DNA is TGTGCCGCCGGGGGACAGATAAGGGGGGAAAAACTGTTTTTT.

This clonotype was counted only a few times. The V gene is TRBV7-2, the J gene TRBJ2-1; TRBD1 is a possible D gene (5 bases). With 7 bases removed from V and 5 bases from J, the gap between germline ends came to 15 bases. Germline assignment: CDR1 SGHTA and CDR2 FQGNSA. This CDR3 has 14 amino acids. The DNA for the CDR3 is TGTGCCAGCACCCACGACAGAAATGACAATGAGCAGTTCTTC. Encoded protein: CASTHDRNDNEQFF.

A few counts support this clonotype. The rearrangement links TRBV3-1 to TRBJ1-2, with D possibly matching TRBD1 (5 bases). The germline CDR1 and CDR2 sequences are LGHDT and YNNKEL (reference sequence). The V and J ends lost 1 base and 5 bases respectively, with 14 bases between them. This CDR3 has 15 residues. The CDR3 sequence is CASSQVVGTGYGYTF. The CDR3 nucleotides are TGTGCCAGCAGCCAAGTGGTTGGGACGGGGTATGGCTACACCTTC.

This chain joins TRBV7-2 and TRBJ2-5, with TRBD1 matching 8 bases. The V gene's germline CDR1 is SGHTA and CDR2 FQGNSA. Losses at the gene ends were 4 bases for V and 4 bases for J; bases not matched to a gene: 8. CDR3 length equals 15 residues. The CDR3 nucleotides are TGTGCCAGCAGCTACCAGACAGGGGTATCAGAGACCCAGTACTTC. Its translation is CASSYQTGVSETQYF.

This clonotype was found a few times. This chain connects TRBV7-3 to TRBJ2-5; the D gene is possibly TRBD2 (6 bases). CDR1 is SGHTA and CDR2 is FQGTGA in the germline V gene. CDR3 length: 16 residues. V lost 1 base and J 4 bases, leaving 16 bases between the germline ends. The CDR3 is CASSLNGLARRETQYF. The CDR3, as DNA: TGTGCCAGCAGCTTAAACGGCCTAGCGCGTCGAGAGACCCAGTACTTC.

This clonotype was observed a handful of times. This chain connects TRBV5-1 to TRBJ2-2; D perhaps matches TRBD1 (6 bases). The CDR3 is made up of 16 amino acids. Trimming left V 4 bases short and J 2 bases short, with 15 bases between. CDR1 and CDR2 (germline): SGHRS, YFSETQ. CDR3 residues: CASSLRPGHNTGELFF. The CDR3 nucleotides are TGCGCCAGCAGCCTCCGCCCGGGACACAACACCGGGGAGCTGTTTTTT.

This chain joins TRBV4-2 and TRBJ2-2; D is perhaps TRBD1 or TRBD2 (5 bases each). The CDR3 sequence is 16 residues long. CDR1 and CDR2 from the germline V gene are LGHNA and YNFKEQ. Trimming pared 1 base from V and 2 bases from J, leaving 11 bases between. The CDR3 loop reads CASSQGGRGNTGELFF. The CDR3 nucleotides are TGTGCCAGCAGCCAAGGGGGACGAGGAAACACCGGGGAGCTGTTTTTT.

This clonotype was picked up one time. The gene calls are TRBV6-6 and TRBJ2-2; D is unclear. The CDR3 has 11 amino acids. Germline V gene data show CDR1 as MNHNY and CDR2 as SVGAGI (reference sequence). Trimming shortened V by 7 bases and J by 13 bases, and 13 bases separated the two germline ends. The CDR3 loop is CASTSHSGLFF. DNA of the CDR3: TGTGCCAGCACCTCTCATTCAGGGCTGTTTTTT.

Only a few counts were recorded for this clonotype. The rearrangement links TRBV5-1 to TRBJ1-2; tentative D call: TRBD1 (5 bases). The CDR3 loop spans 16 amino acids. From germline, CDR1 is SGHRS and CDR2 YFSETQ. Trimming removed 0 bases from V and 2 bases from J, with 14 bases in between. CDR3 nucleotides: TGCGCCAGCAGCTTGGGAGGGGCCGGACAAAACTATGGCTACACCTTC. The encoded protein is CASSLGGAGQNYGYTF. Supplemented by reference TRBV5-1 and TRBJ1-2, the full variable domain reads KAGVTQTPRYLIKTRGQQVTLSCSPISGHRSVSWYQQTPGQGLQFLFEYFSETQRNKGNFPGRFSGRQFSNSRSEMNVSTLELGDSALYLCASSLGGAGQNYGYTFGSGTRLTVV.

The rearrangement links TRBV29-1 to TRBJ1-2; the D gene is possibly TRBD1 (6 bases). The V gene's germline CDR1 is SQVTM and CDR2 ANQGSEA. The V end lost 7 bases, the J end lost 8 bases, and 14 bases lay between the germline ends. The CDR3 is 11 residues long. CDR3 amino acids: CSAHRVSGYTF. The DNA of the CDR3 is TGCAGCGCACACAGGGTGAGCGGCTACACCTTC.

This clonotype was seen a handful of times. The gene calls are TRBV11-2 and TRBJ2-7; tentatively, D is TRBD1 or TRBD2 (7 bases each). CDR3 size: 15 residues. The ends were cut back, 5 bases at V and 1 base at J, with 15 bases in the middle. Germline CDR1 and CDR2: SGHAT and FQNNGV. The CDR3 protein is CASSPSQGGSYEQYF. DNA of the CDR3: TGTGCCAGCAGCCCATCTCAGGGGGGGTCCTACGAGCAGTACTTC.

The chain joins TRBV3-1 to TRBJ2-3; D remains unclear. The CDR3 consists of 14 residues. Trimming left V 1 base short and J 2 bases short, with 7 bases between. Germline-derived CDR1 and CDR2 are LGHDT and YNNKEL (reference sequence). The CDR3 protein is CASSQVEITDTQYF. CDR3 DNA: TGTGCCAGCAGCCAAGTGGAAATCACAGATACGCAGTATTTT.